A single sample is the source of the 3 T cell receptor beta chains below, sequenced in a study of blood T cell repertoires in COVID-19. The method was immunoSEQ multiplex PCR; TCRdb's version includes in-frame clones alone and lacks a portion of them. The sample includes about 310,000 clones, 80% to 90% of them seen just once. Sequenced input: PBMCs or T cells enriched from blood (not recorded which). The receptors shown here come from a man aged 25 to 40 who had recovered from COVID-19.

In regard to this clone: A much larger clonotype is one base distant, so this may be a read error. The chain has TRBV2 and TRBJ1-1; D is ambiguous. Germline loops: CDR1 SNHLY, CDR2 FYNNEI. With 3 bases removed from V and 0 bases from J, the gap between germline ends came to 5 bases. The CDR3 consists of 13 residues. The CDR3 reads CASSERMNTEAFF. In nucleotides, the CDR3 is TGTGCCAGCAGTGAGAGGATGAACACTGAAGCTTTCTTT. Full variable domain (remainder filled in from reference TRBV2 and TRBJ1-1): EPEVTQTPSHQVTQMGQEVILRCVPISNHLYFYWYRQILGQKVEFLVSFYNNEISEKSEIFDDQFSVERPDGSNFTLKIRSTKLEDSAMYFCASSERMNTEAFFGQGTRLTVV.

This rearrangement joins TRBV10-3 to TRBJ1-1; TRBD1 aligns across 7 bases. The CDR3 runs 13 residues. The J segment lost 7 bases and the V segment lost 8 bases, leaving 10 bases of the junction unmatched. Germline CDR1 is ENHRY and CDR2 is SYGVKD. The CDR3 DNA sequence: TGTGCCATCGCACCGGACAGGCTGGATGAAGCTTTCTTT. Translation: CAIAPDRLDEAFF.

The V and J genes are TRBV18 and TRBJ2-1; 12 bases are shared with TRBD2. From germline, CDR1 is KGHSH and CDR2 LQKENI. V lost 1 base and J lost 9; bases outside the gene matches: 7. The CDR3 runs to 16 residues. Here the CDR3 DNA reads TGTGCCAGCTCACCACGAGGTCTAGCGGGGGGGCTTGAGCAGTTCTTC. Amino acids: CASSPRGLAGGLEQFF.